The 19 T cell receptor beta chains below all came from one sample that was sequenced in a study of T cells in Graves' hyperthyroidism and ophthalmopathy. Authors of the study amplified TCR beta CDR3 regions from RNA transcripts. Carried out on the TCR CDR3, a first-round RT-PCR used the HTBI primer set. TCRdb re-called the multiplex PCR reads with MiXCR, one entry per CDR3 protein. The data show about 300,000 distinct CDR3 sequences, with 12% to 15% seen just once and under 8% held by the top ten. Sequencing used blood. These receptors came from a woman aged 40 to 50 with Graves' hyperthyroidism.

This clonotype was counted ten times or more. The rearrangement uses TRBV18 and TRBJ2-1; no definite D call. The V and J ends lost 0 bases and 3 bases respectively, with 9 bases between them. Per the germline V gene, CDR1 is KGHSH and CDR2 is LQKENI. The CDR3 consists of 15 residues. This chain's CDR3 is CASSPPMTLYNEQFF. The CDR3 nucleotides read TGTGCCAGCTCACCACCCATGACCCTCTACAATGAGCAGTTCTTC. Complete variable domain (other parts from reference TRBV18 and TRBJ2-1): NAGVMQNPRHLVRRRGQEARLRCSPMKGHSHVYWYRQLPEEGLKFMVYLQKENIIDESGMPKERFSAEFPKEGPSILRIQQVVRGDSAAYFCASSPPMTLYNEQFFGPGTRLTVL.

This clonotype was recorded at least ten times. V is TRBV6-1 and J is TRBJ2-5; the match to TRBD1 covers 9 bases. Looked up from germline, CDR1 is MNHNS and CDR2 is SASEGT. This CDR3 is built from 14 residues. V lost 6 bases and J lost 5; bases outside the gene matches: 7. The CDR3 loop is CASRTQGAGETQYF. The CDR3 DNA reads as TGTGCCAGCAGGACACAGGGGGCGGGGGAGACCCAGTACTTC.

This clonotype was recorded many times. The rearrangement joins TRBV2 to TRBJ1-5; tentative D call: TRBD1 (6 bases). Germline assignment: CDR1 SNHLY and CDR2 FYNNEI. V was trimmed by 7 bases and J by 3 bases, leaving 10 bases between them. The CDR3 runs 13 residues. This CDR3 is CASKGESNQPQHF. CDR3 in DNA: TGTGCCAGCAAGGGGGAGTCCAATCAGCCCCAGCATTTT.

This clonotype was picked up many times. The CDR3 region is CASSHGTSGRTGELFF. Written as DNA, the CDR3 is TGTGCCAGCAGTCACGGGACTAGCGGGAGGACCGGGGAGCTGTTTTTT. This chain links TRBV28 with TRBJ2-2; 15 nucleotides line up with TRBD2. The CDR3 consists of 16 residues. V shed 5 bases and J 5 bases; nucleotides not matched to a gene: 3. Germline CDR1 is MDHEN and CDR2 is SYDVKM.

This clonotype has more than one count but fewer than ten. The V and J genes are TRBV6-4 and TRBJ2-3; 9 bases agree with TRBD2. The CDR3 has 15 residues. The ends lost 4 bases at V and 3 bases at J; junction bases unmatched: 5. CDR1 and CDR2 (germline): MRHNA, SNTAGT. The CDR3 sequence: CASSVGLAETDTQYF. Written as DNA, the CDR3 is TGTGCCAGCAGTGTGGGACTAGCTGAAACAGATACGCAGTATTTT.

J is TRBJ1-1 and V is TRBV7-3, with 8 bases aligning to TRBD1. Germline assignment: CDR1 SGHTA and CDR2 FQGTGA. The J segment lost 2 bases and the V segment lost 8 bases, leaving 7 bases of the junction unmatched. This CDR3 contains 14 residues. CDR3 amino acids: CASLLQGVNTEAFF. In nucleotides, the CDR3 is TGTGCCAGCCTCCTACAGGGGGTTAACACTGAAGCTTTCTTT.

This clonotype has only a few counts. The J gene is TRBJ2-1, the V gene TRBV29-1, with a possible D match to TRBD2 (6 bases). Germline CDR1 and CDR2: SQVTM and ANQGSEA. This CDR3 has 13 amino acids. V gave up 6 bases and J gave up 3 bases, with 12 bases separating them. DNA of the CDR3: TGCAGCGTCCAGGACTATTACTACAATGAGCAGTTCTTC. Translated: CSVQDYYYNEQFF.

The DNA of the CDR3 is TGCGCCAGCAGCCCAAGGAGCACGGACACCGGGGAGCTGTTTTTT. Amino acid sequence: CASSPRSTDTGELFF. The J gene is TRBJ2-2, the V gene TRBV5-1; D is undetermined. CDR3 length: 15 residues. V was shortened by 4 bases and J by 3 bases, with 13 bases between the two germline ends. Germline loops: CDR1 SGHRS, CDR2 YFSETQ.

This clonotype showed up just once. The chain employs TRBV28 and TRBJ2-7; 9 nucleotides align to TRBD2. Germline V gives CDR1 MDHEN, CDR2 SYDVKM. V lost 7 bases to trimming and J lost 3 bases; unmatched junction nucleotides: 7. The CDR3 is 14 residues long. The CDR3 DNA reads TGTGCCAGCAAGGCGGGAGGGCCCCTCTACGAGCAGTACTTC. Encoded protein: CASKAGGPLYEQYF.

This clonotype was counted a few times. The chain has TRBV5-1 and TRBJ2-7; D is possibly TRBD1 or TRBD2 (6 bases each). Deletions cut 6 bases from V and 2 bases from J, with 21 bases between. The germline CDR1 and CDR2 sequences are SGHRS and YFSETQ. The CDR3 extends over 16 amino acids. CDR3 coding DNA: TGCGCCAGCACTAGTTCGGGGGCAGGACTGACCTACGAGCAGTACTTC. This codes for CASTSSGAGLTYEQYF.

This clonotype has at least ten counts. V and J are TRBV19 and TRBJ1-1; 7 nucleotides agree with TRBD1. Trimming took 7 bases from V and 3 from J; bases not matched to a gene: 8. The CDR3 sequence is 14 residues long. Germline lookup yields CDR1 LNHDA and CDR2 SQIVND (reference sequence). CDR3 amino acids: CASKSRQGDTEAFF. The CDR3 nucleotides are TGTGCCAGTAAATCCAGACAGGGCGACACTGAAGCTTTCTTT.

CDR3 loop: CSVDTSTDTQYF. Written as DNA, the CDR3 is TGCAGCGTTGATACTAGCACAGATACGCAGTATTTT. This chain uses TRBV29-1 with TRBJ2-3; no firm D call. With 3 bases removed from V and 0 bases from J, the gap between germline ends came to 4 bases. This CDR3 has 12 amino acids. The germline V gene has CDR1 SQVTM and CDR2 ANQGSEA.

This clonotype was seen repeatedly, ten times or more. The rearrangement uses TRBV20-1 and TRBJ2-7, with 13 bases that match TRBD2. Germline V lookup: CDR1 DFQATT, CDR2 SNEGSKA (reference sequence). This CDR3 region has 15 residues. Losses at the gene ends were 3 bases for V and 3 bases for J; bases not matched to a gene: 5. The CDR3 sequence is CSASHWTSGSYEQYF. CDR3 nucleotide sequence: TGCAGTGCTAGCCACTGGACTAGCGGGAGCTACGAGCAGTACTTC.

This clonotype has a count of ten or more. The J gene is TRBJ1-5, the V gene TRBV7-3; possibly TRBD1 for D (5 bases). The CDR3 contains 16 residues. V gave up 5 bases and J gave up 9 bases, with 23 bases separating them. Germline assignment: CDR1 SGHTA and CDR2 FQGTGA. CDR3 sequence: CASSTRQGRFGGPQHF. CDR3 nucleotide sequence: TGTGCCAGCAGCACTAGGCAGGGACGGTTTGGGGGGCCCCAGCATTTT.

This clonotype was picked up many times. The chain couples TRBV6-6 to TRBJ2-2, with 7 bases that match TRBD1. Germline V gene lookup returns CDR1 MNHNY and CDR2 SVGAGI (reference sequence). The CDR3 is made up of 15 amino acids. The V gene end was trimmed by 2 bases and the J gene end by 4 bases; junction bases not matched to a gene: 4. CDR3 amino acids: CASSYPGGSTGELFF. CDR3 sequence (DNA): TGTGCCAGCAGTTACCCAGGGGGAAGCACCGGGGAGCTGTTTTTT.

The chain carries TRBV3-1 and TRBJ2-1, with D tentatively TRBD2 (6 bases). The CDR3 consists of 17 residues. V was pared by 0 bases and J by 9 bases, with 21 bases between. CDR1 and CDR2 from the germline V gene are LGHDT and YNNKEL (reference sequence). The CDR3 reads CASSQDRSGSFLFEQFF. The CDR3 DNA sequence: TGTGCCAGCAGCCAAGATCGAAGCGGGTCATTTCTTTTTGAGCAGTTCTTC.

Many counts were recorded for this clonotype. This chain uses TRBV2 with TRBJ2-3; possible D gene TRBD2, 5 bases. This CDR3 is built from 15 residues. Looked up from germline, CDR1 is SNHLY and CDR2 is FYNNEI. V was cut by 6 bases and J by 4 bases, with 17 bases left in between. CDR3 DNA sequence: TGTGCCAGCAGAAAGCGAGGGCCGAGGGCAGATACGCAGTATTTT. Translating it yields CASRKRGPRADTQYF.

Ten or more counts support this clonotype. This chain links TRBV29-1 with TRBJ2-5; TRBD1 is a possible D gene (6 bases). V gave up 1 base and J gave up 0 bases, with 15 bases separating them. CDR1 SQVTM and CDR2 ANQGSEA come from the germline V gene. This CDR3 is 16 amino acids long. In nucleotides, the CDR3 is TGCAGCGTTGAAGGACCGGTGCAGGGGTACCAAGAGACCCAGTACTTC. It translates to CSVEGPVQGYQETQYF. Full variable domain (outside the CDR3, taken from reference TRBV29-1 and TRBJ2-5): SAVISQKPSRDICQRGTSLTIQCQVDSQVTMMFWYRQQPGQSLTLIATANQGSEATYESGFVIDKFPISRPNLTFSTLTVSNMSPEDSSIYLCSVEGPVQGYQETQYFGPGTRLLVL.

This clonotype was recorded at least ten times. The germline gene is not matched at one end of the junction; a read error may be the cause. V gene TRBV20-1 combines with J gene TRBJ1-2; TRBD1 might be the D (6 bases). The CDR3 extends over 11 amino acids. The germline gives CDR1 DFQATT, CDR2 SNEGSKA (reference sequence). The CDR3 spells CSARAGAGYTF. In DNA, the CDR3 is TGCAGTGCCAGAGCGGGGGCTGGCTACACCTTC.